This note documents a single T cell receptor beta chain sequence. As yet, its antigen is unknown. A quantitative 5'-RACE method, one with molecular barcodes, was used to make TCR beta libraries. One entry per CDR3 protein results from TCRdb running MiXCR on the 5' RACE reads. The sample records a few hundred thousand distinct CDR3 sequences, around 22% being singletons. This sample stems from a study of CD8 T cells in ankylosing spondylitis. Points from the study as a whole: Relatively rare in peripheral blood, disease-linked clones were also CD8+. Characteristic of ankylosing spondylitis blood, it appeared, was a TCR beta motif comprising several highly homologous variants. Earlier reports found some motif variants in synovial fluid and blood in reactive arthritis.

This CDR3 contains 18 residues. The V gene's germline CDR1 is MNHEY and CDR2 SVGAGI. V was cut by 2 bases and J by 1 base, with 20 bases left in between. The rearrangement links TRBV6-5 to TRBJ1-1; D is uncertain. The receptor comes from a male donor with ankylosing spondylitis. Sequenced: blood, either unsorted or a sorted T cell fraction (not recorded which). The CDR3 loop is CASSYQGLQIPTNTEAFF. The CDR3 DNA is TGTGCCAGCAGTTACCAAGGGCTCCAAATACCTACGAACACTGAAGCTTTCTTT.